Reported below is one TCR beta chain. Its antigen is as yet unknown. The sample comes from a study of cytomegalovirus exposure and HLA in healthy donors. The PCR used 60 Vbeta and 13 Jbeta primers. Assay used: immunoSEQ multiplex PCR; TCRdb lists only in-frame clones, some missing. The sample records around 140,000 clones, around 79% being singletons. CDR1 SGHVS and CDR2 FQNEAQ come from the germline V gene. V gave up 5 bases and J gave up 6 bases; unmatched junction bases: 5. The length of the CDR3 is 14 residues. General study results and limits: There were reportedly fewer N-insertions in an Asian-associated ancestry cluster than the approximately 670-donor mean, in a later analysis. DRB1 had the most TCR associations and HLA-C the fewest, a later analysis found, with rates varying by HLA locus. Most subjects' HLA-A and HLA-B alleles were reportedly predicted from TCR beta sequences.

The receptor's source is a woman in her thirties or forties in good health and CMV-seronegative. The chain uses TRBV7-8 and TRBJ2-1, with 9 bases matching TRBD2. The specimen sequenced was PBMCs. CDR3 region: CASSAGGRSNEQFF. CDR3 sequence (DNA): TGTGCCAGCAGCGCGGGGGGGCGGAGCAATGAGCAGTTCTTC.